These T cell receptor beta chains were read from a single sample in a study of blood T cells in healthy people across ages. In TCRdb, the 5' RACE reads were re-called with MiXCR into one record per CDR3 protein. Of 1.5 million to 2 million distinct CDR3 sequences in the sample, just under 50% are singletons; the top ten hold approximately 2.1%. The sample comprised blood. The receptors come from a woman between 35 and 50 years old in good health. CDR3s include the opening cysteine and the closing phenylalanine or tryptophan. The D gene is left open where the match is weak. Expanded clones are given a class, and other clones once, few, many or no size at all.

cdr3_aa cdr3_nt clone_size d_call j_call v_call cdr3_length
CSGQGAYDEQFF TGCAGCGGCCAGGGGGCCTACGATGAGCAGTTCTTC . TRBD1 TRBJ2-1 TRBV29-1 12
CASSSAGGRADTQYF TGTGCCAGCAGTTCGGCGGGGGGCCGTGCAGATACGCAGTATTTT once TRBD2 TRBJ2-3 TRBV28 15
CASSEGEGHQETQYF TGTGCCAGCAGTGAAGGGGAGGGGCACCAAGAGACCCAGTACTTC . TRBD2 TRBJ2-5 TRBV2 15
CATSGAGLYNEQFF TGTGCCACCAGTGGTGCAGGTCTTTACAATGAGCAGTTCTTC . . TRBJ2-1 TRBV24-1 14
CASSQSGLPYEQYF TGTGCCAGCAGCCAATCCGGGTTACCCTACGAGCAGTACTTC . . TRBJ2-7 TRBV6-5 14
CAIGPEGVVRQPQHF TGTGCCATCGGGCCGGAGGGGGTCGTCCGTCAGCCCCAGCATTTT . . TRBJ1-5 TRBV10-3 15
CASSFTEFPDTEAFF TGTGCCAGCAGCTTTACTGAGTTCCCGGACACTGAGGCTTTCTTT . . TRBJ1-1 TRBV9 15
CASSLRLGTSGYNEQFF TGTGCCAGCAGTTTACGCTTAGGGACTAGCGGCTACAATGAGCAGTTCTTC . TRBD2 TRBJ2-1 TRBV27 17
CSALIASGGAGNVIVTDTQYF TGCAGTGCTCTAATAGCTAGCGGGGGGGCCGGCAATGTGATCGTGACAGATACGCAGTATTTT . TRBD2 TRBJ2-3 TRBV20-1 21
CASAGGVSGKGEQFF TGTGCCAGCGCCGGCGGTGTATCCGGTAAGGGTGAGCAGTTCTTC . . TRBJ2-1 TRBV6-1 15
CASSLRDANEQFF TGTGCCAGCAGCCTTCGGGACGCAAATGAGCAGTTCTTC . . TRBJ2-1 TRBV3-1 13
CASSQDLGRGTDTQYF TGCGCCAGCAGCCAAGATTTAGGGCGAGGCACAGATACGCAGTATTTT few . TRBJ2-3 TRBV4-3 16
CSAPNRGGAYEQYF TGCAGTGCTCCGAACAGGGGGGGGGCCTACGAGCAGTACTTC . . TRBJ2-7 TRBV20-1 14
CASSTGTETQQYF TGCGCCAGCAGCACCGGGACCGAAACGCAGCAGTACTTC . . TRBJ2-7 TRBV5-1 13
CASRDLRAQNGYTF TGTGCCAGCAGGGACCTGCGGGCGCAAAATGGCTACACCTTC . . TRBJ1-2 TRBV27 14
CASSQEIQSEQFF TGCGCCAGCAGCCAAGAGATTCAGAGTGAGCAGTTCTTC . . TRBJ2-1 TRBV4-3 13
CASSPRQGGSDTQYF TGTGCCAGCTCACCTCGACAGGGAGGGTCAGATACGCAGTATTTT . . TRBJ2-3 TRBV18 15
CASSPYTDEKLFF TGTGCCAGCAGTCCATACACGGATGAAAAACTGTTTTTT many . TRBJ1-4 TRBV12-3/TRBV12-4 13
CASPGTGVDTQYF TGTGCCAGCCCCGGGACAGGGGTTGATACGCAGTATTTT . TRBD1 TRBJ2-3 TRBV6-8 13
CASSLDGVSYGYTF TGTGCCAGCAGTTTAGACGGAGTTTCCTATGGCTACACCTTC few . TRBJ1-2 TRBV12-3/TRBV12-4 14
CASSLPRDSSTDTQYF TGTGCCAGCAGTCTTCCCCGGGACTCAAGCACAGATACGCAGTATTTT . . TRBJ2-3 TRBV12-3/TRBV12-4 16
CASSYGTGGDKYF TGTGCCAGCAGTTACGGGACAGGGGGCGACAAGTACTTC few TRBD1 TRBJ2-5 TRBV6-5 13
CASSFDERNGTDTQYF TGCGCCAGCAGCTTCGACGAGCGGAACGGCACAGATACGCAGTATTTT . . TRBJ2-3 TRBV5-1 16
CASSSGRVNQPQHF TGTGCCAGCAGTTCGGGCAGAGTCAATCAGCCCCAGCATTTT . . TRBJ1-5 TRBV7-2 14
CASSYQWDRAPYTF TGCGCCAGCAGTTACCAGTGGGACAGGGCTCCCTACACCTTC once TRBD1 TRBJ1-2 TRBV6-2/TRBV6-3 14
CASSRRRYHQEGEETQYF TGTGCCAGCAGCCGCAGAAGATACCACCAGGAGGGCGAAGAGACCCAGTACTTC few . TRBJ2-5 TRBV27 18
CASSKGPANTGELFF TGTGCCAGCAGTAAGGGACCGGCGAACACCGGGGAGCTGTTTTTT . . TRBJ2-2 TRBV2 15
CAISATGVEGYTF TGTGCCATCAGCGCGACAGGGGTGGAGGGCTACACCTTC . TRBD1 TRBJ1-2 TRBV10-3 13
CASSSGQGGGTEAFF TGTGCCAGCAGCTCCGGACAGGGTGGGGGGACTGAAGCTTTCTTT . TRBD1 TRBJ1-1 TRBV7-2 15
CASSPKTVAYEQYF TGTGCCAGCAGCCCAAAGACAGTGGCCTACGAGCAGTACTTC . . TRBJ2-7 TRBV9 14
CASSDIHTGELFF TGTGCCAGCAGTGATATTCACACCGGGGAGCTGTTTTTT . . TRBJ2-2 TRBV6-4 13
CATSDPTRGDGYTF TGTGCCACCAGTGACCCGACACGGGGCGATGGCTACACCTTC few . TRBJ1-2 TRBV24-1 14
CSASSLSGTLTDTQYF TGCAGTGCTAGTTCATTGTCCGGGACCCTCACAGATACGCAGTATTTT few . TRBJ2-3 TRBV20-1 16
CSARGLVAGEDQQYF TGCAGTGCTAGAGGGCTAGTAGCGGGGGAGGATCAGCAGTACTTC . TRBD2 TRBJ2-7 TRBV20-1 15